These 28 T cell receptor beta chains came from one sample sequenced in a study of T cells in Graves' hyperthyroidism and ophthalmopathy. Researchers took RNA transcripts and amplified the TCR beta CDR3 regions from them. RT-PCR in the first round (using the HTBI primer set) targeted the TCR CDR3. Via MiXCR, TCRdb re-called the multiplex PCR reads, giving one row per CDR3 protein. The sample shows hundreds of thousands of distinct CDR3 sequences, over 35% of them seen only once. The source material was blood. The receptors stem from a man aged 18 to 29 with Graves' hyperthyroidism.

The V call is TRBV25-1, the J call TRBJ1-1, with 7 positions matching TRBD1. CDR1 is MGHDK and CDR2 is SYGVNS in the germline V gene. After removal of 6 bases from V and 11 bases from J, the junction contained 12 bases not matched to a gene. The CDR3 sequence is 13 residues long. CDR3 sequence reads: CASSLTRGSEAFF. The DNA of the CDR3 is TGTGCCAGCAGCTTAACCAGGGGGTCAGAGGCTTTCTTT.

About this clonotype itself: A much larger clone lies one base from this, so it may be a read error. This chain links TRBV10-3 with TRBJ2-2; D is tentatively TRBD1 or TRBD2 (5 bases each). V lost 6 bases, J lost 0 bases, and 11 bases lay in between. The CDR3 totals 15 residues. Germline V gene sequence: CDR1 ENHRY, CDR2 SYGVKD. The CDR3 reads CAIRGAGTNTGELFF. The CDR3 region has the DNA TGTGCCATCAGAGGGGCGGGCACGAACACCGGGGAGCTGTTTTTT.

A word on this clonotype: The germline gene is not matched at one end of the junction; a read error may be the cause. CDR3 nucleotide sequence: TGCGCCAGCAGCCAAGATGAGGACAGGGTTTATGGCTACACCTTC. Translated: CASSQDEDRVYGYTF. This chain uses TRBV13 with TRBJ1-2; 8 bases align to TRBD1. The CDR3 loop spans 15 amino acids. CDR1 is PRHDT, CDR2 FYEKMQ, per germline (reference sequence).

This clonotype was detected only a few times. The chain couples TRBV7-9 to TRBJ1-3, with D possibly TRBD1 on 5 matching bases. Looked up from germline, CDR1 is SEHNR and CDR2 is FQNEAQ (reference sequence). V was clipped by 11 bases and J by 0 bases, with 17 bases between them. This CDR3 spans 15 amino acids. The CDR3 spells CAVRSGIYSGNTIYF. The CDR3 DNA sequence: TGTGCCGTCCGTTCAGGGATCTACTCTGGAAACACCATATATTTT.

Points on this clonotype: Sequence at one end of the junction differs from germline and may be a read error. The V and J genes are TRBV10-3 and TRBJ2-7, with TRBD2 identical over 8 bases. The CDR3 consists of 15 residues. Germline-derived CDR1 and CDR2 are ENHRY and SYGVKD. The chain's CDR3 is CASSYELAGSYEQYF. CDR3 sequence (DNA): TGTGCCAGCAGTTACGAGCTAGCGGGTTCCTACGAGCAGTACTTC.

J is TRBJ2-3 and V is TRBV2, with D possibly being TRBD2 (6 bases). V lost 10 bases and J lost 2, with 16 bases in between. The length of the CDR3 is 14 residues. The germline V gene has CDR1 SNHLY and CDR2 FYNNEI. This chain's CDR3 is CAIAGLPATDTQYF. DNA of the CDR3: TGTGCCATCGCCGGACTACCGGCCACAGATACGCAGTATTTT.

This clonotype was counted only a few times. The chain recombines TRBV12-3 or TRBV12-4 with TRBJ1-1; no firm D call. The V end was cut by 7 bases, the J end by 3 bases, with 15 bases between. This CDR3 is built from 14 residues. The CDR3 is CASTAPFSDTEAFF. The CDR3 DNA sequence: TGTGCCAGCACCGCCCCTTTCTCCGACACTGAAGCTTTCTTT.

This clonotype was observed a handful of times. This chain connects TRBV7-9 to TRBJ2-2; 10 positions match TRBD2. Germline assignment: CDR1 SEHNR and CDR2 FQNEAQ (reference sequence). The CDR3 contains 17 residues. J was trimmed by 1 base and V by 3 bases; bases with no gene match: 5. The CDR3, as DNA: TGTGCCAGCAGCTTCCCTAGCGGGGGCGTGAACACCGGGGAGCTGTTTTTT. It translates to CASSFPSGGVNTGELFF.

V usage is TRBV7-3 and J usage is TRBJ2-7, with D maybe TRBD1 (6 bases). There are 12 residues in the CDR3. CDR1 and CDR2 from the germline V gene are SGHTA and FQGTGA. The ends were cut back, 2 bases at V and 5 bases at J, with 7 bases in the middle. The CDR3 DNA is TGTGCCAGCAGCTTAGGGGACAACGAGCAGTACTTC. Translated: CASSLGDNEQYF.

This clonotype was observed a few times. This rearrangement joins TRBV7-9 to TRBJ1-1; no clear D gene. This CDR3 region has 15 residues. CDR1 is SEHNR and CDR2 is FQNEAQ in the germline V gene (reference sequence). Trimming left V 1 base short and J 2 bases short, with 11 bases between. The chain's CDR3 is CASSLVEKGNTEAFF. In nucleotides, the CDR3 is TGTGCCAGCAGCTTAGTCGAGAAAGGTAACACTGAAGCTTTCTTT.

The gene calls are TRBV29-1 and TRBJ2-1; D is uncertain. The CDR3 runs to 11 residues. Germline-derived CDR1 and CDR2 are SQVTM and ANQGSEA. The V end was cut by 4 bases, the J end by 6 bases, with 7 bases between. The chain's CDR3 is CSVVSPNEQFF. The DNA for the CDR3 is TGCAGCGTTGTGTCTCCCAATGAGCAGTTCTTC.

The chain employs TRBV7-9 and TRBJ2-7; 7 nucleotides line up with TRBD1. Germline CDR1 reads SEHNR; CDR2 reads FQNEAQ (reference sequence). V lost 1 base and J lost 6; bases outside the gene matches: 9. CDR3 length: 15 amino acids. The chain's CDR3 is CASSLVHRGRVEQYF. The CDR3 DNA sequence: TGTGCCAGCAGCTTAGTTCACAGGGGAAGGGTCGAGCAGTACTTC.

This clonotype was recorded at least ten times. The rearrangement joins TRBV24-1 to TRBJ1-5, with D possibly being TRBD1 (5 bases). Trimming pared 5 bases from V and 5 bases from J, leaving 9 bases between. There are 13 residues in the CDR3. CDR1 is KGHDR and CDR2 is SFDVKD in the germline V gene. The DNA of the CDR3 is TGTGCCACCAGTGGTGAGGGACATCAGCCCCAGCATTTT. This gives the protein CATSGEGHQPQHF.

Of note for this clonotype: This could be a read error, since a much larger clone is one nucleotide away. The rearrangement links TRBV12-3 or TRBV12-4 to TRBJ1-2; D perhaps matches TRBD1 (6 bases). The CDR3 runs 11 residues. V was clipped by 8 bases and J by 8 bases, with 12 bases between them. The CDR3 DNA is TGTGCCAGCGCGTCAGGGGACGGCTACACCTTC. Encoded protein: CASASGDGYTF.

The rearrangement links TRBV27 to TRBJ1-5; D is unresolved. This CDR3 is built from 13 residues. V was trimmed by 3 bases and J by 2 bases, leaving 5 bases between them. Germline CDR1 and CDR2: MNHEY and SMNVEV (reference sequence). The CDR3 protein is CASSFYGNQPQHF. CDR3 in DNA: TGTGCCAGCAGTTTTTACGGCAATCAGCCCCAGCATTTT.

The chain carries TRBV7-3 and TRBJ1-5; tentative D call: TRBD1 (6 bases). V was pared by 0 bases and J by 0 bases, with 9 bases between. In germline, CDR1 is SGHTA, CDR2 FQGTGA. This CDR3 spans 16 amino acids. The CDR3 loop is CASSLTNRDSNQPQHF. The CDR3, as DNA: TGTGCCAGCAGCTTAACTAACAGGGATAGCAATCAGCCCCAGCATTTT.

This clonotype has ten or more counts. The chain links TRBV10-3 to TRBJ2-5, with D uncertain. The germline V gene encodes CDR1 ENHRY and CDR2 SYGVKD. V was clipped by 0 bases and J by 2 bases, with 7 bases between them. This CDR3 region has 14 residues. The CDR3 spells CAISESATQETQYF. The CDR3 DNA follows: TGTGCCATCAGTGAGTCTGCTACACAAGAGACCCAGTACTTC.

The chain links TRBV10-3 to TRBJ2-2; D is possibly TRBD1 (5 bases). The CDR3 runs to 17 residues. V was shortened by 0 bases and J by 7 bases, with 18 bases between the two germline ends. Germline lookup yields CDR1 ENHRY and CDR2 SYGVKD. CDR3 coding DNA: TGTGCCATCAGTGAGTCGAATAGCAGTTTTCAGGGCGGGGAGCTGTTTTTT. It codes for CAISESNSSFQGGELFF.

This clonotype came up a few times. The DNA of the CDR3 is TGCAGTGCTATCGCGGTAGACTACGAGCAGTACTTC. Encoded protein: CSAIAVDYEQYF. J is TRBJ2-7 and V is TRBV20-1; D ambiguous. In germline, CDR1 is DFQATT, CDR2 SNEGSKA (reference sequence). Trimming cost V 4 bases and J 3 bases, with 10 bases left between them. This CDR3 region has 12 residues.

This clonotype has more than one count but fewer than ten. This rearrangement joins TRBV2 to TRBJ2-2, with a weak D call TRBD1 (6 bases). Between the trimmed V and J ends, which lost 8 bases and 5 bases, there was a span of 18 bases. The CDR3 spans 15 residues. CDR1 and CDR2 (germline): SNHLY, FYNNEI. The DNA for the CDR3 is TGTGCCAGCCTAGACCGGACAGCGCGGACCGGGGAGCTGTTTTTT. It encodes CASLDRTARTGELFF. The full variable domain, completed using reference TRBV2 and TRBJ2-2, is EPEVTQTPSHQVTQMGQEVILRCVPISNHLYFYWYRQILGQKVEFLVSFYNNEISEKSEIFDDQFSVERPDGSNFTLKIRSTKLEDSAMYFCASLDRTARTGELFFGEGSRLTVL.

In regard to this clonotype: A much larger clone differs by one base, so this may be a read error. The V call is TRBV2, the J call TRBJ1-6; a possible D gene is TRBD1 (6 bases). The CDR3 has 13 residues. V dropped 8 bases and J dropped 8 bases, with 13 bases sitting between them. Germline V gene lookup returns CDR1 SNHLY and CDR2 FYNNEI. CDR3 sequence reads: CASGGHSHSPLHF. CDR3 in DNA: TGTGCCAGCGGGGGGCACAGTCATTCACCCCTCCACTTT.

This clonotype was found a few times. The J gene is TRBJ1-1, the V gene TRBV6-6; D is ambiguous. Trimming took off 4 bases at V and 3 bases at J, with 12 bases between the two ends. This CDR3 comprises 14 residues. Looked up from germline, CDR1 is MNHNY and CDR2 is SVGAGI (reference sequence). CDR3 sequence reads: CASSLDRIYTEAFF. CDR3 nucleotides: TGTGCCAGCAGTTTAGATCGAATTTACACTGAAGCTTTCTTT.

The V gene is TRBV5-1, the J gene TRBJ2-7; 9 bases are shared with TRBD1. V shed 0 bases and J 5 bases; nucleotides not matched to a gene: 6. CDR1 is SGHRS and CDR2 is YFSETQ in the germline V gene. The length of the CDR3 is 15 residues. CDR3 nucleotide sequence: TGCGCCAGCAGCTTGGTACAGGGGGCGGCGGACGAGCAGTACTTC. Its protein product is CASSLVQGAADEQYF.

There are many counts of this clonotype. The rearrangement uses TRBV6-5 and TRBJ1-1, with D tentatively TRBD1 (6 bases). The V gene lost 6 bases and the J gene lost 3 bases, with 14 bases spanning the gap. This CDR3 region has 14 residues. Germline V lookup: CDR1 MNHEY, CDR2 SVGAGI. CDR3 residues: CASSQETGYTEAFF. In nucleotides, the CDR3 is TGTGCCAGCAGCCAAGAAACAGGGTACACTGAAGCTTTCTTT.

This clonotype was seen more than once but under ten times. The chain joins TRBV7-8 to TRBJ2-2; the D gene could be TRBD1 or TRBD2 (5 bases each). This CDR3 comprises 15 residues. Between the trimmed V and J ends, which lost 3 bases and 0 bases, there was a span of 8 bases. Germline CDR1 SGHVS, CDR2 FQNEAQ. The CDR3 region is CASSFEGSNTGELFF. The CDR3 DNA follows: TGTGCCAGCAGCTTCGAGGGGTCGAACACCGGGGAGCTGTTTTTT. Drawing the rest from reference TRBV7-8 and TRBJ2-2, the complete variable domain is GAGVSQSPRYKVAKRGQDVALRCDPISGHVSLFWYQQALGQGPEFLTYFQNEAQLDKSGLPSDRFFAERPEGSVSTLKIQRTQQEDSAVYLCASSFEGSNTGELFFGEGSRLTVL.

This clonotype showed up just a few times. This chain connects TRBV6-6 to TRBJ1-5, with 11 bases fitting TRBD1. The CDR3 has 16 amino acids. Germline V gene sequence: CDR1 MNHNY, CDR2 SVGAGI (reference sequence). V dropped 5 bases and J dropped 4; count of bases not matched to a gene: 7. The CDR3 sequence is CASSLGQGAWNQPQHF. The CDR3 nucleotides read TGTGCCAGCAGTCTTGGACAGGGGGCTTGGAATCAGCCCCAGCATTTT.

There are a few counts of this clonotype. The CDR3 region has the DNA TGTGCCAGCAGGGGACAGGGACTTTCCAACTATGGCTACACCTTC. It specifies CASRGQGLSNYGYTF. The rearrangement joins TRBV5-4 to TRBJ1-2, with 9 bases identical to TRBD1. Germline assignment: CDR1 SGHNT and CDR2 YYREEE (reference sequence). CDR3 length: 15 residues. J lost 2 bases, V lost 5 bases, and 7 bases had no gene match.

The chain couples TRBV7-8 to TRBJ1-2; D may be TRBD1 (6 bases). The CDR3 spans 16 residues. CDR1 SGHVS and CDR2 FQNEAQ come from the germline V gene. Trimming removed 5 bases from V and 4 bases from J, with 20 bases in between. CDR3 loop: CASSQGRTGKSYGYTF. CDR3 bases: TGTGCCAGCAGCCAAGGACGTACAGGGAAGAGCTATGGCTACACCTTC.